This T cell receptor (beta chain) derives from a study of regulatory dendritic cells for organ transplantation. FACS sorted CD4+ or CD8+ T cells into CD45RA+ naive and CD45RO+ memory. Trimming cost V 4 bases and J 0 bases, with 17 bases left between them. In germline, CDR1 is SGHTS, CDR2 YDEGEE. This CDR3 region has 17 residues. Study results and caveats: Memory T cells were less diverse than naive, with memory CD8+ most oligoclonal. Regulatory dendritic cells appeared to expand memory CD8+ clones less than mature ones.

Only in-frame clones appear in the TCRdb table, and some are missing; sequencing was by immunoSEQ multiplex PCR. The sample holds 25,000 to 30,000 clones, about 79% seen once. As to this clone: The antigen is not known.

Sequencing was carried out using memory CD4+ T cells from blood. The sample's subset: CD45RO+ memory T cells. The sequence was obtained from a human donor in good health. The rearrangement uses TRBV5-8 and TRBJ1-5; maybe TRBD1 (5 bases). CDR3 amino acids: CASSPGTMTYSNQPQHF. CDR3 sequence (DNA): TGTGCCAGCAGCCCGGGGACGATGACCTATAGCAATCAGCCCCAGCATTTT.